This T cell receptor beta chain was captured by sequencing in a study of blood T cell repertoires in COVID-19. Study summary: T cells, B-cell-depleted T cells, or PBMCs supplied cDNA or gDNA.

In the original processing: Estimation of nucleated cell counts was performed using reference gene primer amplification. Produced via immunoSEQ multiplex PCR; TCRdb's table is partial and in-frame only. The V and J calls and the clone size are those of that table, but D and trimming were determined from the DNA. Of 100,000 or so clones in the sample, 80% to 95% were seen once. V lost 2 bases and J lost 13, with 30 bases in between. The CDR3 length is 18 residues. The germline CDR1 and CDR2 sequences are MRHNA and SNTAGT. This rearrangement joins TRBV6-4 to TRBJ2-1, with D tentatively TRBD1 (5 bases). The clonotype was recovered from a man between 65 and 80 years old with acute or convalescent COVID-19. The sample was peripheral blood. DNA of the CDR3: TGTGCCAGCAGTGACAACCCCCTCTCACCGACATCAAAGGGGCACCAGTTCTTC. Encoded protein: CASSDNPLSPTSKGHQFF.